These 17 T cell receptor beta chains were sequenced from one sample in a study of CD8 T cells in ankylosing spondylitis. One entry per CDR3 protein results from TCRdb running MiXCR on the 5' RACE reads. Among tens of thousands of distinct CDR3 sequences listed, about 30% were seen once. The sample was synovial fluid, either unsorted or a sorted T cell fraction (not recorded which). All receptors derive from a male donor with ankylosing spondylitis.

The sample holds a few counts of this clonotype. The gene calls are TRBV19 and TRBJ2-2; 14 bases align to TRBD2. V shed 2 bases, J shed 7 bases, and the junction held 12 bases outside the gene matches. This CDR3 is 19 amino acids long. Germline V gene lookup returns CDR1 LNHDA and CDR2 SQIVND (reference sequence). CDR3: CASSIRFGLAGGGFGELFF. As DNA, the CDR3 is TGTGCCAGTAGTATACGATTCGGACTAGCGGGAGGAGGTTTCGGGGAGCTGTTTTTT.

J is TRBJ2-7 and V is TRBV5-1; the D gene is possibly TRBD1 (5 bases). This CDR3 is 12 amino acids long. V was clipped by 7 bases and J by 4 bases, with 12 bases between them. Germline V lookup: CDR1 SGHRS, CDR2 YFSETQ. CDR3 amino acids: CASDRGPYEQYV. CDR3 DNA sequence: TGCGCCAGCGATAGGGGCCCATACGAGCAGTACGTC.

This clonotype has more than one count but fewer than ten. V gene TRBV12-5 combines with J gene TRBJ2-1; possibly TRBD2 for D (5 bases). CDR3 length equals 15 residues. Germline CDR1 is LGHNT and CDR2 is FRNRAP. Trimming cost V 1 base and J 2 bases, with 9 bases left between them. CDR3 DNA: TGTGCTAGTGGTTTGGGAGGGAGCCCCTACAATGAGCAGTTCTTC. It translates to CASGLGGSPYNEQFF.

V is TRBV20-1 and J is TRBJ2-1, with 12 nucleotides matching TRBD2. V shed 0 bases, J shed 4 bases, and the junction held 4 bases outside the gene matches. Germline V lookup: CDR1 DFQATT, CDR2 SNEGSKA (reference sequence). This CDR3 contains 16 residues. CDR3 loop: CSARDLAGGDYNEQFF. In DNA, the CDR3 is TGCAGTGCTAGAGATCTAGCGGGAGGGGATTACAATGAGCAGTTCTTC.

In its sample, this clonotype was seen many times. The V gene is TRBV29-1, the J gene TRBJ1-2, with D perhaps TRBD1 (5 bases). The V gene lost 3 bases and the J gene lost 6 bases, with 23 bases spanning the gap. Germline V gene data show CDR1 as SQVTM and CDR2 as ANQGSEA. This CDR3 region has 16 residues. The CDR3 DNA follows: TGCAGCGTTGATGAGGGACGCCAGGACCTGTCGGATGGCTACACCTTC. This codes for CSVDEGRQDLSDGYTF.

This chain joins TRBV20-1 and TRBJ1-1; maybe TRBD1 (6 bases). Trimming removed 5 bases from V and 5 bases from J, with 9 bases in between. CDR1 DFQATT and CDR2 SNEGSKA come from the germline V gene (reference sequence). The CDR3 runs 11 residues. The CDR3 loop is CSAWGLTEAFF. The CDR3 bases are TGCAGTGCTTGGGGGCTTACTGAAGCTTTCTTT.

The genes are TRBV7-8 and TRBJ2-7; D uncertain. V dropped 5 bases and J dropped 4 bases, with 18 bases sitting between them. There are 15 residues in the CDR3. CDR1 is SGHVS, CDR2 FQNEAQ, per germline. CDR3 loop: CASSHLLGALYEQYV. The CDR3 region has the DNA TGTGCCAGCAGCCACCTCCTCGGAGCTTTATACGAGCAGTACGTC.

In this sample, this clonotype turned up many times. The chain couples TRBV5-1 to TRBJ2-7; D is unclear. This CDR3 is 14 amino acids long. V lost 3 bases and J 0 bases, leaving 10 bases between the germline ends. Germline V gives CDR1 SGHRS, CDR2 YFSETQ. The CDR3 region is CASSSAGSSYEQYF. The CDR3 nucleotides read TGCGCCAGCAGCTCGGCAGGAAGCTCCTACGAGCAGTACTTC.

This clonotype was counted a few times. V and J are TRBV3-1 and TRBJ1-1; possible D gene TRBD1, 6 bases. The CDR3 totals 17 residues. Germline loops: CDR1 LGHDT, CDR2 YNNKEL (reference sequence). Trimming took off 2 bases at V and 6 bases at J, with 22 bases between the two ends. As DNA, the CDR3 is TGTGCCAGCAGCCAAAGAATATGGACAGAAATGGACGCTGAAGCTTTCTTT. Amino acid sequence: CASSQRIWTEMDAEAFF.

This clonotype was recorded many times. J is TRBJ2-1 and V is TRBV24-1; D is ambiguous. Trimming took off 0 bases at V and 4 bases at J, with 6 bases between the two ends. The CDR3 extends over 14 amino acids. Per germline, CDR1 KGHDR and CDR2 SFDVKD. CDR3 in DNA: TGTGCCACCAGTGATTTGGAGACTTACAATGAGCAGTTCTTC. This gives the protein CATSDLETYNEQFF.

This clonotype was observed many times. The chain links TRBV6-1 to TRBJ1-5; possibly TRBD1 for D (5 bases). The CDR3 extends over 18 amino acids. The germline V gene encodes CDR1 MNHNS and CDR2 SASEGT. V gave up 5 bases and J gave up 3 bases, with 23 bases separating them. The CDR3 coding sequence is TGTGCCAGCAGTACCACCGTGGGGGGTACATTTCCCAATCAGCCCCAGCATTTT. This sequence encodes CASSTTVGGTFPNQPQHF.

The CDR3 DNA is TGCAGATGTAGAAGCTACAGGGATTCCTACCAAGAGACCCAGTACTTC. It is translated as CRCRSYRDSYQETQYF. The rearrangement links TRBV20-1 to TRBJ2-5, with TRBD1 as a possible D gene (6 bases). This CDR3 has 16 residues. From germline, CDR1 is DFQATT and CDR2 SNEGSKA (reference sequence).

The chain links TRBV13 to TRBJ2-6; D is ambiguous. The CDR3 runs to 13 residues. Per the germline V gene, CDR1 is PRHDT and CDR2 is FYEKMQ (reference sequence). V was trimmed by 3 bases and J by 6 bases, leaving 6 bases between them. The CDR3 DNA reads TGTGCCAGCAGCTTGTCAGTGGCCAACGTCCTGACTTTC. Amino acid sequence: CASSLSVANVLTF.

CDR3 nucleotides: TGCGCCACCCTGGAGGCGGCCGGGGAGCTGTTTTTT. It codes for CATLEAAGELFF. V usage is TRBV10-2 and J usage is TRBJ2-2; the D gene is possibly TRBD2 (5 bases). The CDR3 is 12 amino acids. V was trimmed by 10 bases and J by 6 bases, leaving 12 bases between them. Germline V lookup: CDR1 WSHSY, CDR2 SAAADI.

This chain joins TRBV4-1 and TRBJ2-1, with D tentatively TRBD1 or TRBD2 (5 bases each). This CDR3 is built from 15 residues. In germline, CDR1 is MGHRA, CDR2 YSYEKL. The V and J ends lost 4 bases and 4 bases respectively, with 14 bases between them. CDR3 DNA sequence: TGCGCCAGCAGCCCCGGGACCACCCCATACAATGAGCAGTTCTTC. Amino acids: CASSPGTTPYNEQFF.

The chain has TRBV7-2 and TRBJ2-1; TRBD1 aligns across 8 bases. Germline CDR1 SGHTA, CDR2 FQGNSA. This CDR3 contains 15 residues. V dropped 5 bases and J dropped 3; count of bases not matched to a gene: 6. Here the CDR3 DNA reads TGTGCCAGCAGCCCCGGACAGGGCTACTACAATGAGCAGTTCTTC. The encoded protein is CASSPGQGYYNEQFF.

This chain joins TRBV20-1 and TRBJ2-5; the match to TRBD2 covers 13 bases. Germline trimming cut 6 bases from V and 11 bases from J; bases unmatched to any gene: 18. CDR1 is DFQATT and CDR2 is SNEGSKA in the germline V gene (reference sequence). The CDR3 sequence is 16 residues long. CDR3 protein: CSASRTSGSWGVEQYF. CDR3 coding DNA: TGCAGTGCCTCCCGGACTAGCGGGAGCTGGGGAGTAGAGCAGTACTTC.